This TCR beta chain is from a study of identical twins. cDNA carried unique molecular identifiers, and a universal primer site was added by template switching. TCRdb recomputed calls from the 5' RACE reads with MiXCR, one row per CDR3 protein. There are roughly 570,000 distinct CDR3 sequences in the sample; 9.6% occur only once, and roughly 3% lies in the top ten. Findings and caveats of the study: Sharing of beta out-of-frame sequences by twins showed a weaker excess.

V was clipped by 7 bases and J by 5 bases, with 16 bases between them. CDR1 and CDR2 from the germline V gene are MNHNS and SASEGT. The CDR3 has 14 residues. This clonotype was counted many times. As yet, its antigen is unknown. The sample also formed part of further work on yellow fever vaccine responses in identical twins.

The genes are TRBV6-1 and TRBJ2-3; maybe TRBD2 (6 bases). The sequenced material came from PBMCs. The TCR originated in a woman under 30 in good health. The CDR3, as DNA: TGTGCCAGCACCGTCGGTCTAGCGCTAGATACGCAGTATTTT. Translating it yields CASTVGLALDTQYF.